The source of this T cell receptor (beta chain) is a study of blood T cells in healthy people across ages. A second PCR of roughly 6 to 12 cycles used a sample-barcoded 5' primer and a J-beta primer mix. Every cDNA molecule carried a tag from a template-switch adaptor bearing 12 random nucleotides. MiXCR, applied by TCRdb to the 5' RACE reads, yields one record per CDR3 protein. The table includes about 1.1 million distinct CDR3 sequences, roughly two fifths detected once. Donors were systemically healthy Caucasian individuals from Russia aged roughly 6 to 95 years. This clonotype was observed a handful of times. The CDR3 has 14 amino acids. V was pared by 4 bases and J by 7 bases, with 6 bases of the junction left unmatched. Germline-derived CDR1 and CDR2 are SQVTM and ANQGSEA.

The chain joins TRBV29-1 to TRBJ2-1, with 11 bases that match TRBD2. The sample consisted of blood. This receptor was taken from a man aged 18-30 years in good health. DNA of the CDR3: TGCAGCGTTGCTTTAGCGGGGGGGTATAATGAGCAGTTCTTC. Its translation: CSVALAGGYNEQFF.